The clone carrying this TCR beta chain has just a few counts. Antigen: not known. The data derive from a study of cytomegalovirus exposure and HLA in healthy donors. Study results and limitations: In a later analysis, TCR beta V- and J-gene trimming was associated with a missense DCLRE1C variant. In a later analysis, across HLA loci, associated TCR counts were highest for DRB1, lowest for HLA-C. A later analysis reportedly identified an Asian-associated ancestry cluster as carrying fewer N-insertions than the approximately 670-donor mean.

The CDR3 is made up of 16 amino acids. Germline V gives CDR1 MRHNA, CDR2 SNTAGT. Losses at the gene ends were 3 bases for V and 6 bases for J; bases not matched to a gene: 7. Each donor's status was that of a healthy bone marrow donor. 13 Jbeta primers and 60 Vbeta primers were used for the PCR. Clones were sequenced by immunoSEQ multiplex PCR, and TCRdb holds only the in-frame ones, with some missing. The table has some 180,000 clones, 75% to 85% seen once. This clonotype originated in a man between 18 and 35 years old in good health and CMV-seronegative. The chain carries TRBV6-4 and TRBJ2-3; 12 nucleotides align to TRBD2. What was sequenced was PBMCs. The CDR3 loop is CASSDRGLAGLDTQYF. DNA for the CDR3: TGTGCCAGCAGTGATCGCGGACTAGCGGGATTGGATACGCAGTATTTT.